A single sample is the source of the 14 T cell receptor beta chains below, sequenced in a study of post-analysis software for immune sequencing data. Findings of the study overall: TRBV5-6, TRBV5-1 and TRBV20-1 belonged to a set of roughly five TRBV segments that were more frequent in patients than controls.

cDNA libraries of TCR beta carried unique molecular identifiers. Using its own MiXCR run on the PCR reads, TCRdb lists one record per CDR3 protein. This table holds under 200,000 distinct CDR3 sequences, 29% found once. Their antigens remain unidentified. What was sequenced was blood. The receptor set was obtained from a girl aged 2-17 years with multiple sclerosis.

This clonotype occurred many times. The chain couples TRBV4-1 to TRBJ2-7; tentatively, D is TRBD1 (6 bases). V was shortened by 3 bases and J by 4 bases, with 13 bases between the two germline ends. Germline CDR1 is MGHRA and CDR2 is YSYEKL. This CDR3 region has 14 residues. The DNA for the CDR3 is TGCGCCAGCAGCCAGGTTTTAGGACAGTACGAGCAGTACTTC. This codes for CASSQVLGQYEQYF.

V usage is TRBV29-1 and J usage is TRBJ2-3; 12 bases align to TRBD2. The germline CDR1 and CDR2 sequences are SQVTM and ANQGSEA. CDR3 length: 15 residues. Germline trimming cut 7 bases from V and 0 bases from J; bases unmatched to any gene: 5. CDR3: CSGTGTSGSTDTQYF. In DNA form, the CDR3 reads TGCAGCGGCACCGGGACTAGCGGGAGCACAGATACGCAGTATTTT.

This clonotype appeared a few times. The chain joins TRBV3-1 to TRBJ1-2; the match to TRBD1 covers 11 bases. After removal of 0 bases from V and 7 bases from J, the junction contained 13 bases not matched to a gene. This CDR3 is built from 18 residues. Germline CDR1 is LGHDT and CDR2 is YNNKEL (reference sequence). The CDR3 reads CASSQDEDRGRRERGYTF. The DNA of the CDR3 is TGTGCCAGCAGCCAAGATGAGGACAGGGGGCGCCGAGAGCGTGGCTACACCTTC.

With respect to this clonotype: A much larger clone lies one base from this, so it may be a read error. This chain connects TRBV20-1 to TRBJ2-7; D is undetermined. In germline, CDR1 is DFQATT, CDR2 SNEGSKA (reference sequence). This CDR3 comprises 12 residues. CDR3 nucleotides: TGCAGTGCGAGAGGTTCCTCCTACGAGCGGTACTTC. This translates into CSARGSSYERYF.

A word on this clonotype: Possible read error: a much larger clone is one base away. V is TRBV20-1 and J is TRBJ2-4, with D tentatively TRBD1 (6 bases). The CDR3 has 12 amino acids. Germline lookup yields CDR1 DFQATT and CDR2 SNEGSKA (reference sequence). Trimming removed 0 bases at V and 15 bases at J, with 15 bases between. The CDR3 protein is CSARDHQGQRYF. CDR3 DNA: TGCAGTGCTAGAGATCATCAGGGGCAGCGGTACTTC.

This clonotype was observed many times. The J gene is TRBJ2-1, the V gene TRBV27, with D hard to call. Germline V CDR1 and CDR2: MNHEY, SMNVEV (reference sequence). CDR3 size: 15 residues. V was shortened by 3 bases and J by 7 bases, with 16 bases between the two germline ends. The CDR3 bases are TGTGCCAGCAGTTTTTGGTTAGCCGGAGAGAATGAGCAGTTCTTC. It specifies CASSFWLAGENEQFF.

The chain is built from TRBV11-2 and TRBJ2-1, with 15 bases that match TRBD2. The CDR3 length is 19 residues. Looked up from germline, CDR1 is SGHAT and CDR2 is FQNNGV. V shed 4 bases and J 1 base; nucleotides not matched to a gene: 8. The CDR3 here is CASSWGLAGGRRSYNEQFF. The CDR3 bases are TGTGCCAGCAGCTGGGGACTAGCGGGAGGCCGCCGTTCCTACAATGAGCAGTTCTTC.

This clonotype showed up just once. This rearrangement joins TRBV12-3 or TRBV12-4 to TRBJ2-7, with 8 nucleotides matching TRBD1. TRBJ2-5 explains the end of the DNA better; the J call may be wrong. This CDR3 contains 15 residues. The CDR3 loop is CASSFYGQGQETQYF. The CDR3 nucleotides read TGTGCCAGCAGTTTTTATGGACAGGGACAGGAGACCCAGTACTTC.

This clonotype occurred many times. CDR3 in DNA: TGTGCCAGCAGCTTAGCGGTGTTGGACCAAGAGACCCAGTACTTC. This gives the protein CASSLAVLDQETQYF. The chain combines TRBV7-9 with TRBJ2-5, with D hard to call. The CDR3 consists of 15 residues. From germline, CDR1 is SEHNR and CDR2 FQNEAQ (reference sequence). Between the trimmed V and J ends, which lost 0 bases and 0 bases, there was a span of 8 bases.

As regards this clonotype: Relative to the germline gene, one junction end is altered; a read error may explain this. The chain couples TRBV25-1 to TRBJ2-1, with D uncertain. This CDR3 is 13 amino acids long. Germline loops: CDR1 MGHDK, CDR2 SYGVNS. The CDR3 protein is CAGSDSGDNEQFF. CDR3 coding DNA: TGTGCCGGCAGTGATTCGGGCGACAATGAGCAGTTCTTC. The full variable domain, with the rest looked up from reference TRBV25-1 and TRBJ2-1, is EADIYQTPRYLVIGTGKKITLECSQTMGHDKMYWYQQDPGMELHLIHYSYGVNSTEKGDLSSESTVSRIRTEHFPLTLESARPSHTSQYLCAGSDSGDNEQFFGPGTRLTVL.

In this sample, this clonotype turned up a few times. The rearrangement links TRBV19 to TRBJ1-6; a weak D match, TRBD1 (5 bases). Germline CDR1 and CDR2: LNHDA and SQIVND (reference sequence). Deletions cut 3 bases from V and 9 bases from J, with 9 bases between. This CDR3 is built from 13 residues. The CDR3: CASSILGGSPLHF. For the CDR3, the DNA is TGTGCCAGTAGTATCCTCGGGGGTTCACCCCTCCACTTT.

The rearrangement joins TRBV30 to TRBJ2-7, with 7 bases lining up with TRBD2. The assigned J gene may be wrong: the sequence end matches TRBJ2-5 better. Germline CDR1 GTSNPN, CDR2 SVGIG (reference sequence). CDR3 size: 18 residues. The CDR3 region is CAWSPRSGANLGKETQYF. The CDR3 nucleotides are TGTGCCTGGAGCCCAAGGAGCGGGGCAAACCTAGGAAAAGAGACCCAGTACTTC.

Notes on this clonotype: Just one base apart from a much larger clone, this may be a read error. Here the CDR3 DNA reads TGCGCCAGCAGCCAAGGGATCAGGGGAAGTAACAATCAGCCCCAGCATTTT. This sequence encodes CASSQGIRGSNNQPQHF. The V and J genes are TRBV4-1 and TRBJ1-5; tentative D call: TRBD1 (6 bases). The CDR3 spans 17 residues. The V end lost 1 base, the J end lost 3 bases, and 16 bases lay between the germline ends. The V gene's germline CDR1 is MGHRA and CDR2 YSYEKL.

Notes on this clonotype: The junction shows a germline mismatch at one end, possibly a read error. The rearrangement links TRBV5-1 to TRBJ2-1; D tentatively fits TRBD1 or TRBD2 (6 bases each). Germline CDR1 reads SGHRS; CDR2 reads YFSETQ. The CDR3 sequence is 14 residues long. The CDR3, as DNA: TGCGCCGGCAGCTTTTCTCCAGGGGAGGATGAGCAGTTCTTC. Translating it yields CAGSFSPGEDEQFF. Full variable domain (outside the CDR3, taken from reference TRBV5-1 and TRBJ2-1): KAGVTQTPRYLIKTRGQQVTLSCSPISGHRSVSWYQQTPGQGLQFLFEYFSETQRNKGNFPGRFSGRQFSNSRSEMNVSTLELGDSALYLCAGSFSPGEDEQFFGPGTRLTVL.